Below, 15 T cell receptor beta chains from the same sample are listed, as sequenced in a study of T cells in Graves' hyperthyroidism and ophthalmopathy. RNA transcripts gave rise to amplified TCR beta CDR3 regions. TCR CDR3 underwent first-round RT-PCR with the HTBI primer set. From the multiplex PCR reads, TCRdb called clonotypes with MiXCR, one entry per CDR3 protein. The sample has more than 300,000 distinct CDR3 sequences; approximately 15% are singletons. Sequences were obtained from blood. The receptors were sampled from a woman in her sixties with Graves' hyperthyroidism.

This sequence joins TRBV6-2 or TRBV6-3 and TRBJ2-2; TRBD2 might be the D (5 bases). V was shortened by 7 bases and J by 2 bases, with 11 bases between the two germline ends. Germline lookup yields CDR1 MNHEY and CDR2 SVGEGT. CDR3 length: 14 amino acids. The CDR3 nucleotides are TGTGCCAGCACCGCCGGAGGAAACACCGGGGAGCTGTTTTTT. Amino acid sequence: CASTAGGNTGELFF.

In this sample, this clonotype turned up a few times. V usage is TRBV6-1 and J usage is TRBJ2-5, with TRBD2 as a possible D gene (5 bases). V lost 6 bases, J lost 5 bases, and 13 bases lay in between. The CDR3 covers 13 residues. The germline CDR1 and CDR2 sequences are MNHNS and SASEGT. The CDR3 DNA is TGTGCCAGCAGGAGAGGGTTGGTGGAGACCCAGTACTTC. Protein product: CASRRGLVETQYF.

This clonotype has just a few counts. This rearrangement joins TRBV7-2 to TRBJ2-1; D possibly corresponds to TRBD2 (5 bases). Trimming removed 6 bases at V and 7 bases at J, with 25 bases between. CDR1 and CDR2 (germline): SGHTA, FQGNSA. The CDR3 runs 17 residues. DNA for the CDR3: TGTGCCAGCAGACCACCTCTTAGCGCGGAATTACATAATGAGCAGTTCTTC. Translated, it gives CASRPPLSAELHNEQFF.

In its sample, this clonotype was seen once. CDR3 sequence reads: CSVRTGRTEAFF. DNA of the CDR3: TGCAGCGTCCGGACAGGGAGAACTGAAGCTTTCTTT. The J gene is TRBJ1-1, the V gene TRBV29-1; TRBD1 matches 8 bases. This CDR3 has 12 residues. After removal of 6 bases from V and 5 bases from J, the junction contained 5 bases not matched to a gene. Germline CDR1 SQVTM, CDR2 ANQGSEA.

The chain is built from TRBV5-4 and TRBJ2-1; 9 nucleotides match TRBD2. Germline CDR1 reads SGHNT; CDR2 reads YYREEE (reference sequence). This CDR3 contains 16 residues. V lost 4 bases to trimming and J lost 0 bases; unmatched junction nucleotides: 5. The CDR3 sequence is CASSGGTSSSYNEQFF. The CDR3 DNA follows: TGTGCCAGCAGCGGAGGGACTAGCAGCTCCTACAATGAGCAGTTCTTC.

This clonotype was counted many times. This chain links TRBV20-1 with TRBJ2-7; 9 positions match TRBD2. Germline CDR1 reads DFQATT; CDR2 reads SNEGSKA (reference sequence). The junction had 1 base not matched to a gene; V was cut back by 1 base and J by 0 bases. The CDR3 sequence is 14 residues long. The CDR3 sequence is CSARASGASYEQYF. Written as DNA, the CDR3 is TGCAGTGCTAGAGCTAGCGGGGCCTCCTACGAGCAGTACTTC.

This clonotype turned up a few times. The J gene is TRBJ2-1, the V gene TRBV18, with D perhaps matching TRBD1 or TRBD2 (7 bases each). Trimming took off 6 bases at V and 6 bases at J, with 18 bases between the two ends. CDR3 length: 15 residues. Germline CDR1 is KGHSH and CDR2 is LQKENI. The CDR3 protein is CASSYRGGSSNEQFF. In nucleotides, the CDR3 is TGTGCCAGCTCCTACAGGGGCGGGAGTTCCAATGAGCAGTTCTTC.

This clonotype was picked up many times. The chain joins TRBV11-2 to TRBJ1-1; no firm D call. The germline V and J ends were trimmed by 4 bases and 7 bases, with 10 bases remaining between them. The CDR3 has 12 residues. Germline CDR1 is SGHAT and CDR2 is FQNNGV. The CDR3 spells CASSYPQHEAFF. The CDR3 nucleotides read TGTGCCAGCAGCTACCCACAGCATGAAGCTTTCTTT.

This sequence joins TRBV20-1 and TRBJ2-3; the D is unclear. The V gene's germline CDR1 is DFQATT and CDR2 SNEGSKA (reference sequence). This CDR3 has 10 residues. The ends were cut back, 6 bases at V and 7 bases at J, with 8 bases in the middle. The CDR3 protein is CSAPLYTQYF. The CDR3 DNA follows: TGCAGTGCCCCCCTTTATACGCAGTATTTT.

This clonotype showed up many times. The chain joins TRBV12-5 to TRBJ1-5; 7 bases agree with TRBD1. From germline, CDR1 is LGHNT and CDR2 FRNRAP. Trimming removed 4 bases from V and 0 bases from J; junction bases left unmatched: 6. This CDR3 is 16 amino acids long. The CDR3 here is CASGSGQVNSNQPQHF. The CDR3 DNA is TGTGCTAGTGGTTCCGGACAGGTTAATAGCAATCAGCCCCAGCATTTT.

This chain joins TRBV19 and TRBJ2-2; D is ambiguous. This CDR3 is built from 12 residues. The V gene lost 4 bases and the J gene lost 9 bases, with 9 bases spanning the gap. CDR1 and CDR2 from the germline V gene are LNHDA and SQIVND (reference sequence). DNA for the CDR3: TGTGCCAGTAGTACCTACGCGAGGGAGCTGTTTTTT. It codes for CASSTYARELFF.

The table lists this clonotype with a few counts. The V and J genes are TRBV4-1 and TRBJ2-7; D ambiguous. V was trimmed by 1 base and J by 3 bases, leaving 16 bases between them. This CDR3 has 16 residues. Germline V lookup: CDR1 MGHRA, CDR2 YSYEKL. The CDR3 DNA reads as TGCGCCAGCAGCCAAGTCGGTAATGTCGGCGGCTACGAGCAGTACTTC. It codes for CASSQVGNVGGYEQYF.

This clonotype was seen ten or more times. The genes are TRBV11-2 and TRBJ1-1, with TRBD1 as a possible D gene (5 bases). The V end was cut by 3 bases, the J end by 6 bases, with 17 bases between. CDR3 length: 15 residues. Germline V CDR1 and CDR2: SGHAT, FQNNGV. This CDR3 reads CASSFDSAPEAEAFF. The CDR3 DNA is TGTGCCAGCAGCTTCGACAGCGCTCCGGAGGCTGAAGCTTTCTTT.

This clonotype occurred many times. The chain employs TRBV11-2 and TRBJ2-3; TRBD1 agrees at 8 bases. The CDR3 covers 15 residues. The V segment lost 2 bases and the J segment 0 bases; nucleotides outside the gene matches: 1. CDR1 SGHAT and CDR2 FQNNGV come from the germline V gene. CDR3 protein: CASSLRQGSTDTQYF. For the CDR3, the DNA is TGTGCCAGCAGCTTACGACAGGGGAGCACAGATACGCAGTATTTT.

There are many counts of this clonotype. The chain recombines TRBV5-1 with TRBJ1-2, with unresolved D. V was clipped by 5 bases and J by 0 bases, with 11 bases between them. The CDR3 sequence is 14 residues long. The germline V gene has CDR1 SGHRS and CDR2 YFSETQ. CDR3 amino acids: CASRSQNANYGYTF. Here the CDR3 DNA reads TGCGCCAGCAGGAGCCAGAACGCTAACTATGGCTACACCTTC.